Following are 19 T cell receptor beta chains from one sample sequenced in a study of cytomegalovirus exposure and HLA in healthy donors. 60 Vbeta and 13 Jbeta primers were used in PCR. Profiling relied on immunoSEQ multiplex PCR, and the TCRdb table lists in-frame clones only, not all of them. This sample has 100,000 to 150,000 clones, with roughly 70% found just once. The source material was PBMCs. Receptor source: a man aged 35 to 55 in good health and CMV-seropositive.

The CDR3 nucleotides read TGTGCCAGCAGGTCGCGTGTGAATGAGCAGTTCTTC. This sequence encodes CASRSRVNEQFF. The chain combines TRBV28 with TRBJ2-1; unclear D gene. The CDR3 covers 12 residues. Germline assignment: CDR1 MDHEN and CDR2 SYDVKM. Trimming took 6 bases from V and 7 from J, leaving 10 bases between them.

The chain recombines TRBV7-2 with TRBJ1-3, with D tentatively TRBD1 (5 bases). Trimming left V 1 base short and J 0 bases short, with 10 bases between. This CDR3 has 16 residues. Germline CDR1 and CDR2: SGHTA and FQGNSA. The CDR3 region has the DNA TGTGCCAGCAGCTTAGTAGGGGCCTCCTCTGGAAACACCATATATTTT. The encoded protein is CASSLVGASSGNTIYF. Filled out from reference TRBV7-2 and TRBJ1-3, the complete variable domain reads GAGVSQSPSNKVTEKGKDVELRCDPISGHTALYWYRQSLGQGLEFLIYFQGNSAPDKSGLPSDRFSAERTGGSVSTLTIQRTQQEDSAVYLCASSLVGASSGNTIYFGEGSWLTVV.

The chain carries TRBV19 and TRBJ2-3; TRBD1 agrees at 9 bases. CDR3 length equals 15 residues. V was pared by 10 bases and J by 4 bases, with 12 bases of the junction left unmatched. Germline-derived CDR1 and CDR2 are LNHDA and SQIVND (reference sequence). The CDR3 coding sequence is TGTGCCACCTCATCCGGGACAGGGAGCCCAGATACGCAGTATTTT. The encoded protein is CATSSGTGSPDTQYF. Supplemented by reference TRBV19 and TRBJ2-3, the full variable domain reads DGGITQSPKYLFRKEGQNVTLSCEQNLNHDAMYWYRQDPGQGLRLIYYSQIVNDFQKGDIAEGYSVSREKKESFPLTVTSAQKNPTAFYLCATSSGTGSPDTQYFGPGTRLTVL.

This clone was counted a few times. The chain is built from TRBV5-4 and TRBJ2-3, with a weak D call TRBD1 (5 bases). Germline V CDR1 and CDR2: SGHNT, YYREEE (reference sequence). The CDR3 has 13 residues. V was clipped by 9 bases and J by 2 bases, with 13 bases between them. CDR3 amino acids: CAIQVGATDTQYF. CDR3 nucleotide sequence: TGTGCCATTCAAGTTGGGGCCACAGATACGCAGTATTTT.

V gene TRBV9 combines with J gene TRBJ1-2; 12 positions match TRBD1. J lost 2 bases, V lost 6 bases, and 8 bases had no gene match. The CDR3 runs to 16 residues. CDR1 and CDR2 from the germline V gene are SGDLS and YYNGEE. The CDR3 bases are TGTGCCAGCACGACCCGGGACAGGGGGCTCAACTATGGCTACACCTTC. This sequence encodes CASTTRDRGLNYGYTF.

The gene calls are TRBV28 and TRBJ2-1; 9 nucleotides align to TRBD1. V shed 6 bases, J shed 4 bases, and the junction held 10 bases outside the gene matches. The CDR3 is 16 residues long. The germline V gene encodes CDR1 MDHEN and CDR2 SYDVKM. The CDR3 sequence: CASRSIGDRVYNEQFF. The CDR3 nucleotides read TGTGCCAGCAGATCGATAGGGGACAGGGTGTACAATGAGCAGTTCTTC.

The chain combines TRBV2 with TRBJ2-2; possibly TRBD1 for D (6 bases). The CDR3 consists of 13 residues. The germline CDR1 and CDR2 sequences are SNHLY and FYNNEI. Between the trimmed V and J ends, which lost 6 bases and 7 bases, there was a span of 12 bases. The CDR3 spells CASSSQGDGELFF. The CDR3 bases are TGTGCCAGCAGCTCACAGGGAGACGGGGAGCTGTTTTTT.

The rearrangement uses TRBV4-1 and TRBJ2-2; 7 bases fit TRBD2. The germline CDR1 and CDR2 sequences are MGHRA and YSYEKL. The CDR3 is made up of 14 amino acids. The V and J ends lost 5 bases and 6 bases, in that order; junction bases with no gene match: 6. In DNA, the CDR3 is TGCGCCAGCAGCTCCCTAGCGGAGGCCGGGGAGCTGTTTTTT. Amino acid sequence: CASSSLAEAGELFF.

V is TRBV11-2 and J is TRBJ2-2; a weak D match, TRBD2 (5 bases). This CDR3 contains 16 residues. The ends were cut back, 5 bases at V and 0 bases at J, with 13 bases in the middle. The germline CDR1 and CDR2 sequences are SGHAT and FQNNGV. CDR3 nucleotides: TGTGCCAGCAGCCCCCGTATGGGAGCGAACACCGGGGAGCTGTTTTTT. Its translation: CASSPRMGANTGELFF.

The chain recombines TRBV2 with TRBJ1-4; 7 positions agree with TRBD1. Trimming took 6 bases from V and 7 from J; bases not matched to a gene: 11. The CDR3 totals 15 residues. Germline V gene data show CDR1 as SNHLY and CDR2 as FYNNEI. The CDR3 loop is CASSITQDRVEKLFF. The CDR3 coding sequence is TGTGCCAGCAGCATCACACAAGACAGGGTTGAAAAACTGTTTTTT.

This sequence joins TRBV5-6 and TRBJ2-3; TRBD1 aligns across 8 bases. Trimming took 1 base from V and 9 from J; bases not matched to a gene: 10. This CDR3 region has 15 residues. Germline V gene sequence: CDR1 SGHDT, CDR2 YYEEEE. DNA for the CDR3: TGTGCCAGCAGCTTGTCGACAGGGGTATTAGCCACGCAGTATTTT. Its protein product is CASSLSTGVLATQYF.

The V gene is TRBV7-2, the J gene TRBJ1-2; TRBD1 aligns across 10 bases. The germline V gene encodes CDR1 SGHTA and CDR2 FQGNSA. Trimming removed 5 bases from V and 8 bases from J; junction bases left unmatched: 23. This CDR3 is 19 amino acids long. In DNA form, the CDR3 reads TGTGCCAGCAGCCCAATCTCGGCCTCTTCCGGGACAGGGGTGGGAGGCTACACCTTC. Amino acid sequence: CASSPISASSGTGVGGYTF.

The table lists this clone with a few counts. The J gene is TRBJ2-5, the V gene TRBV5-4; 8 positions agree with TRBD1. Near its end, the DNA agrees better with TRBJ2-7, so the J call may be wrong. CDR3 length: 16 amino acids. The V gene's germline CDR1 is SGHNT and CDR2 YYREEE (reference sequence). DNA of the CDR3: TGTGCCAGCAGCCAGATACGGACAGGGAGCTCCTACGAGCAGTACTTC. Translation gives CASSQIRTGSSYEQYF.

In this sample, this clone turned up once. V usage is TRBV7-9 and J usage is TRBJ1-3; D might be TRBD1 (6 bases). Germline V lookup: CDR1 SEHNR, CDR2 FQNEAQ (reference sequence). The CDR3 is made up of 16 amino acids. V lost 5 bases and J 0 bases, leaving 14 bases between the germline ends. CDR3 coding DNA: TGTGCCAGCAGCCCATGGGGACAAACCTCTGGAAACACCATATATTTT. Translated, it gives CASSPWGQTSGNTIYF.

This clone was detected a few times. This sequence joins TRBV7-9 and TRBJ2-7, with 7 bases that match TRBD2. This CDR3 region has 14 residues. With 3 bases clipped from V and 2 bases from J, the junction kept 4 bases outside the gene matches. Germline loops: CDR1 SEHNR, CDR2 FQNEAQ (reference sequence). The CDR3 sequence is CASSFGGSTYEQYF. The DNA for the CDR3 is TGTGCCAGCAGCTTCGGGGGGAGTACCTACGAGCAGTACTTC.

The J gene is TRBJ1-2, the V gene TRBV14; D is undetermined. Germline assignment: CDR1 SGHDN and CDR2 FVKESK. Trimming removed 1 base at V and 3 bases at J, with 21 bases between. This CDR3 is 18 amino acids long. The CDR3 coding sequence is TGTGCCAGCAGCCAAGGGAGGAGGGTTCTATCCCCCGACTATGGCTACACCTTC. This codes for CASSQGRRVLSPDYGYTF.

V and J are TRBV7-9 and TRBJ2-3, with TRBD1 matching 8 bases. The V segment lost 3 bases and the J segment 2 bases; nucleotides outside the gene matches: 4. The germline gives CDR1 SEHNR, CDR2 FQNEAQ (reference sequence). This CDR3 comprises 15 residues. The CDR3 nucleotides are TGTGCCAGCAGCTTTGGGACAGGAGACACAGATACGCAGTATTTT. As protein: CASSFGTGDTDTQYF.

This clone was detected only a few times. The genes are TRBV6-5 and TRBJ2-5, with TRBD1 matching over 9 bases. From germline, CDR1 is MNHEY and CDR2 SVGAGI. The CDR3 runs to 15 residues. V dropped 0 bases and J dropped 3; count of bases not matched to a gene: 2. The CDR3 DNA follows: TGTGCCAGCAGTTACTCAGGGACAGGGAAAGAGACCCAGTACTTC. Translation gives CASSYSGTGKETQYF.

In its sample, this clone was seen a few times. The chain joins TRBV7-6 to TRBJ1-2, with TRBD1 matching 9 bases. There are 15 residues in the CDR3. Trimming took 5 bases from V and 8 from J; bases not matched to a gene: 12. Germline loops: CDR1 SGHVS, CDR2 FNYEAQ. The CDR3 spells CASSLNPTGGGGYTF. The CDR3 DNA sequence: TGTGCCAGCAGCCTCAATCCCACAGGGGGCGGAGGCTACACCTTC.